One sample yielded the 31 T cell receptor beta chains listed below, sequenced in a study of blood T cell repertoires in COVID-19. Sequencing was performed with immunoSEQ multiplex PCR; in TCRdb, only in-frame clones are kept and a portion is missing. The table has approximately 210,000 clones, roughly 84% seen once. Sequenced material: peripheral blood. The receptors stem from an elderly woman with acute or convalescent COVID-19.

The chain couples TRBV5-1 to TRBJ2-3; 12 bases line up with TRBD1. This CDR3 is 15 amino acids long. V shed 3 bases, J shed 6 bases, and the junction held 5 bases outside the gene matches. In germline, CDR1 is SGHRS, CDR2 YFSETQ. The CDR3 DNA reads TGCGCCAGCAGCTGGGTGGGACAGGGGGCGGATACGCAGTATTTT. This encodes CASSWVGQGADTQYF.

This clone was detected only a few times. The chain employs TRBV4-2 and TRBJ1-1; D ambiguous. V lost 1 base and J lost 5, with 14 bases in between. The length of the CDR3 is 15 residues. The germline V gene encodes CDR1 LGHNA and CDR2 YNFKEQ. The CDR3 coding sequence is TGTGCCAGCAGCCAAGGGGTAGAGGGTCGAACTGAAGCTTTCTTT. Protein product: CASSQGVEGRTEAFF.

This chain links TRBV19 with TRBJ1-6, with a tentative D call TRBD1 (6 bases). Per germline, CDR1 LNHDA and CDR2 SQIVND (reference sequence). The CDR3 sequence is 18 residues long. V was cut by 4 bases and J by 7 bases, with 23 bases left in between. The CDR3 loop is CASSTSRTDAAKNSPLHF. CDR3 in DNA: TGTGCCAGTAGTACCTCCCGGACAGACGCAGCAAAAAATTCACCCCTCCACTTT.

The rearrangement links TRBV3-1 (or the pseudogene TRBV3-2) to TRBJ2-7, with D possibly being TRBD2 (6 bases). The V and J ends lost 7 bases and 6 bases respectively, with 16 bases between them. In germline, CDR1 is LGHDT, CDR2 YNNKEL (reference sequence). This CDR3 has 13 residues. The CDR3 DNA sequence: TGTGCCAGCAACAATAACGCGGGGAGCGAGCAGTACTTC. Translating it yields CASNNNAGSEQYF.

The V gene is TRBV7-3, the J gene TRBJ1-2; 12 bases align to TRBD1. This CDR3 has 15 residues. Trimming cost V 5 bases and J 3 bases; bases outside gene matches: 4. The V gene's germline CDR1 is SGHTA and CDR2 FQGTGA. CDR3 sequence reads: CASSMGQGADYGYTF. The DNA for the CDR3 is TGTGCCAGCAGCATGGGACAGGGGGCTGACTATGGCTACACCTTC. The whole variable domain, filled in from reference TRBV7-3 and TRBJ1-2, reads GAGVSQTPSNKVTEKGKYVELRCDPISGHTALYWYRQSLGQGPEFLIYFQGTGAADDSGLPNDRFFAVRPEGSVSTLKIQRTERGDSAVYLCASSMGQGADYGYTFGSGTRLTVV.

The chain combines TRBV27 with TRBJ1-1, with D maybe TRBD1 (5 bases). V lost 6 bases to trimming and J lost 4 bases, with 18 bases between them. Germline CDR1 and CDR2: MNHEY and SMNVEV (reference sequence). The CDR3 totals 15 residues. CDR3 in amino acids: CASRKSQVHSTEAFF. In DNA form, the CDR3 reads TGTGCCAGCAGAAAATCACAGGTTCACAGCACTGAAGCTTTCTTT.

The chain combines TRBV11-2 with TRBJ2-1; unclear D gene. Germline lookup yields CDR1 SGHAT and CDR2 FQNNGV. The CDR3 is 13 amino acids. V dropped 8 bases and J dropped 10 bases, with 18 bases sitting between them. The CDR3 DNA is TGTGCCAGCTCCCAGCTCCCCGGGTACGAGCAGTTCTTC. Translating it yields CASSQLPGYEQFF.

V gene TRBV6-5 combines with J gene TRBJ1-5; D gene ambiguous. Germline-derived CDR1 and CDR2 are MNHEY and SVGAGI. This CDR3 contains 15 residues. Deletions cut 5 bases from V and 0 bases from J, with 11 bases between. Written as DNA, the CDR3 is TGTGCCAGCAGTCGGACCGGGATTAGCAATCAGCCCCAGCATTTT. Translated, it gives CASSRTGISNQPQHF.

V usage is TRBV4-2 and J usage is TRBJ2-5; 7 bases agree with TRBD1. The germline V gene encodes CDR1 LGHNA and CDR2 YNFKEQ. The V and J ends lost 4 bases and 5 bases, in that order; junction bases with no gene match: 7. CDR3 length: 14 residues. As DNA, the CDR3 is TGTGCCAGCAGCCCTCGGACAGGCCAGGAGACCCAGTACTTC. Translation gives CASSPRTGQETQYF.

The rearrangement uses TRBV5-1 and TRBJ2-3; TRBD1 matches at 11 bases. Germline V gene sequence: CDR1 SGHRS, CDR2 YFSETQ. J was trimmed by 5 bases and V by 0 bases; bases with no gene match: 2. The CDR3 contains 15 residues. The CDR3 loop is CASSLEGQGVDTQYF. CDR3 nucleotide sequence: TGCGCCAGCAGCTTGGAGGGACAGGGGGTAGATACGCAGTATTTT.

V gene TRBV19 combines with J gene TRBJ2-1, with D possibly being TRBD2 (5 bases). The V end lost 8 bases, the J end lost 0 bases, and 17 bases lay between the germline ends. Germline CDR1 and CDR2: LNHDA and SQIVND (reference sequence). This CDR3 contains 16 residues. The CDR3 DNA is TGTGCCAGTTCCCACCCCCCGGGGAGCTCCTACAATGAGCAGTTCTTC. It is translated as CASSHPPGSSYNEQFF.

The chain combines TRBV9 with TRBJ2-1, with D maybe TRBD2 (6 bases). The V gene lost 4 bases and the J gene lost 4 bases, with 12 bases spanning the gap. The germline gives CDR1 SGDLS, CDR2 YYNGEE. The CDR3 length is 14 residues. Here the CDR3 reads CASSLGTFYNEQFF. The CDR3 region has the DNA TGTGCCAGCAGCCTCGGGACTTTTTACAATGAGCAGTTCTTC.

CDR3 nucleotide sequence: TGCAGCGTCGGAGGGACAGGGGGCCGGGAGACCCAGTACTTC. Translated: CSVGGTGGRETQYF. This chain links TRBV29-1 with TRBJ2-5; 12 nucleotides match TRBD1. The CDR3 contains 14 residues. From germline, CDR1 is SQVTM and CDR2 ANQGSEA. V lost 6 bases, J lost 5 bases, and 7 bases stayed unmatched.

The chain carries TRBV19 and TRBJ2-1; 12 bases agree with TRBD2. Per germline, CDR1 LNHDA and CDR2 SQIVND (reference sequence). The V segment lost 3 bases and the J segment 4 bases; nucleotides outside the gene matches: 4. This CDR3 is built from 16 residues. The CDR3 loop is CASSITSGGSYNEQFF. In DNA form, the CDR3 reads TGTGCCAGTAGTATTACTAGCGGGGGGTCTTACAATGAGCAGTTCTTC.

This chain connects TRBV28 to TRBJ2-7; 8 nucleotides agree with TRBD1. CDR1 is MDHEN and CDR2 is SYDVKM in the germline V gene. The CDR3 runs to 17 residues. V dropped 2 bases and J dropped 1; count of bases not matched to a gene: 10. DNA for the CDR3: TGTGCCAGCAGTTTACCTCCGAGGGACAGGTTATCCTACGAGCAGTACTTC. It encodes CASSLPPRDRLSYEQYF. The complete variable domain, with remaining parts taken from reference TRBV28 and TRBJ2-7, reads DVKVTQSSRYLVKRTGEKVFLECVQDMDHENMFWYRQDPGLGLRLIYFSYDVKMKEKGDIPEGYSVSREKKERFSLILESASTNQTSMYLCASSLPPRDRLSYEQYFGPGTRLTVT.

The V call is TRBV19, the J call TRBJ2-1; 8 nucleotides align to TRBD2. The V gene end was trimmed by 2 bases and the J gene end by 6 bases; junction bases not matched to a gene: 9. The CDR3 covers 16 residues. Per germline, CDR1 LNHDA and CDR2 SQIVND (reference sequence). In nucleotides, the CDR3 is TGTGCCAGTAGTATACTGACTAGCGCGGTAACCAATGAGCAGTTCTTC. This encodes CASSILTSAVTNEQFF.

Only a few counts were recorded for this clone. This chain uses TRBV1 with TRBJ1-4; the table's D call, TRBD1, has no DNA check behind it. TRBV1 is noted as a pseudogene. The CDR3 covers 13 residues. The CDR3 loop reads CTSRTDTNEKLFF. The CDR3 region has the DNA TGCACCAGCAGGACAGATACTAATGAAAAACTGTTTTTT.

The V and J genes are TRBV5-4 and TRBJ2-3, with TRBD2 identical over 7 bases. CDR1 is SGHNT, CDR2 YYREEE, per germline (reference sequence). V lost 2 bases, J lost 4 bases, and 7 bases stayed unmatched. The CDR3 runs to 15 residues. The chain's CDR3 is CASSFGRGISDTQYF. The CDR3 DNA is TGTGCCAGCAGCTTTGGGCGGGGGATTTCAGATACGCAGTATTTT. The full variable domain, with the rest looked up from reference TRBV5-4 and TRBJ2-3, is ETGVTQSPTHLIKTRGQQVTLRCSSQSGHNTVSWYQQALGQGPQFIFQYYREEENGRGNFPPRFSGLQFPNYSSELNVNALELDDSALYLCASSFGRGISDTQYFGPGTRLTVL.

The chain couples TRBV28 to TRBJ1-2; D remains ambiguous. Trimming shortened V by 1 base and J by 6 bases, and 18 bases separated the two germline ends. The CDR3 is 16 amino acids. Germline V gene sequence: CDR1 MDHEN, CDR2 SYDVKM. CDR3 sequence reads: CASSLYPPLEKNGYTF. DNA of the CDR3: TGTGCCAGCAGTTTATACCCCCCCCTAGAAAAGAATGGCTACACCTTC.

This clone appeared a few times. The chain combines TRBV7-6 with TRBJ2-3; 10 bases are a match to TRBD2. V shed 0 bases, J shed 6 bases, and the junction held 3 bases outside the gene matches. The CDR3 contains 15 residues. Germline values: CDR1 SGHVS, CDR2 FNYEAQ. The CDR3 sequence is CASSLASGGADTQYF. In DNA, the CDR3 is TGTGCCAGCAGCTTAGCGAGCGGGGGGGCCGATACGCAGTATTTT.

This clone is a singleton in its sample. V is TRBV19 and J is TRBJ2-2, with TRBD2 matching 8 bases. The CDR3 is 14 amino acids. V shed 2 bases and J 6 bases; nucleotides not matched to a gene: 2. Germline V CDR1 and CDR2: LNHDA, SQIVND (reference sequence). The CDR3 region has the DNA TGTGCCAGTAGTATAACGGGAGGGGCCGGGGAGCTGTTTTTT. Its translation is CASSITGGAGELFF.

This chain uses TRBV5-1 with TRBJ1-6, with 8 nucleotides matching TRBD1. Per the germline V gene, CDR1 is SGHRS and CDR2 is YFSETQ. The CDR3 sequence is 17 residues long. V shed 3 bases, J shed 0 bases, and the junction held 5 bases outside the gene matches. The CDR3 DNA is TGCGCCAGCAGCTGGGGACAGGAGAGCTCCTATAATTCACCCCTCCACTTT. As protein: CASSWGQESSYNSPLHF.

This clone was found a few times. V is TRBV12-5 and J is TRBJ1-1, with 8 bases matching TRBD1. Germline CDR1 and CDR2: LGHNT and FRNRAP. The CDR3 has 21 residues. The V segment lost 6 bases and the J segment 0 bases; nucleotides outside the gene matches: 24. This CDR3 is CASGSGRQGMDPLLMNTEAFF. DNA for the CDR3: TGTGCTAGTGGCTCGGGAAGACAGGGGATGGATCCCCTACTCATGAACACTGAAGCTTTCTTT.

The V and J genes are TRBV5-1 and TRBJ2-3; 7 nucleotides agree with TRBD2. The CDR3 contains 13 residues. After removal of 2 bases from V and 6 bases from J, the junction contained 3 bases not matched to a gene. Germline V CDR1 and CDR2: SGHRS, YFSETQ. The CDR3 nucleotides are TGCGCCAGCAGCTTCCGGCGGGGGGATACGCAGTATTTT. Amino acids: CASSFRRGDTQYF.

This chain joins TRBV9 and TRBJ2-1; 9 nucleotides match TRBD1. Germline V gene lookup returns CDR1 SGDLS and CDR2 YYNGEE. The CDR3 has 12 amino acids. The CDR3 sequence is CASAQGAGEQFF. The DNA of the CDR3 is TGTGCTAGCGCACAGGGGGCGGGTGAGCAGTTCTTC. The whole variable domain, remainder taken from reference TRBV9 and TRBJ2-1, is DSGVTQTPKHLITATGQRVTLRCSPRSGDLSVYWYQQSLDQGLQFLIQYYNGEERAKGNILERFSAQQFPDLHSELNLSSLELGDSALYFCASAQGAGEQFFGPGTRLTVL.

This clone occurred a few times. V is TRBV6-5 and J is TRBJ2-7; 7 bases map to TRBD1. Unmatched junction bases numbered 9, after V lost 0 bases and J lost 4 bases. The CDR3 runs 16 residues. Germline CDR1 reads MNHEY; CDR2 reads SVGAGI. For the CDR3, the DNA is TGTGCCAGCAGTTACTCGGGGACAGTCGCCTCTTACGAGCAGTACTTC. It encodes CASSYSGTVASYEQYF.

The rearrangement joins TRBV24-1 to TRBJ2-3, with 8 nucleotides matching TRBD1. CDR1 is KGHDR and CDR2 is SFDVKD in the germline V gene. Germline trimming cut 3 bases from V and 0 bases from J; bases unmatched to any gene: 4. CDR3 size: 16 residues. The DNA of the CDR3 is TGTGCCACCAGTGATCCGGGACAGGACAGCACAGATACGCAGTATTTT. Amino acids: CATSDPGQDSTDTQYF.

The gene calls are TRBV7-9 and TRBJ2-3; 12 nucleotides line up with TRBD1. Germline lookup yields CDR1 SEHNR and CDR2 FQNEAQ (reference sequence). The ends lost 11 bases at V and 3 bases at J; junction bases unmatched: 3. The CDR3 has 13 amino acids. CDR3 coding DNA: TGTGCCCTGGGACAGGGGGCTACAGATACGCAGTATTTT. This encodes CALGQGATDTQYF.

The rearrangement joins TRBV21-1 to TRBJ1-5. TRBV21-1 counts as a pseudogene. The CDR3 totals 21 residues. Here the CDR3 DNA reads TGTGCCAGCAGCAAAGCTTGTAGCGTCGCGGGGCAGGGTTTTGGGGTTCAGCCCCAGCATTTT. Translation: CASSKACSVAGQGFGVQPQHF.

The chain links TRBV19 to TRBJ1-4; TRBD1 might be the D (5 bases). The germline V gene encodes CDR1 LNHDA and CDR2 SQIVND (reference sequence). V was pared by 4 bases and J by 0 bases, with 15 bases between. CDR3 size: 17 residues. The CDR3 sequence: CASSRMGGTSTNEKLFF. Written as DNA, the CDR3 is TGTGCCAGTAGTAGGATGGGGGGGACCTCAACTAATGAAAAACTGTTTTTT.

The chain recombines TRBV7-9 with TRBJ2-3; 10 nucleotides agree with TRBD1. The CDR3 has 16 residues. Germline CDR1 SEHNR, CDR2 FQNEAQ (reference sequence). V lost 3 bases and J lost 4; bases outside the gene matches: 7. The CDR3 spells CASSLWTGGAPDTQYF. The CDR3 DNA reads TGTGCCAGCAGCTTGTGGACAGGGGGGGCCCCAGATACGCAGTATTTT.